The present T cell receptor (beta chain) was sequenced within a study of cytomegalovirus exposure and HLA in healthy donors. The V gene's germline CDR1 is MDHEN and CDR2 SYDVKM. Trimming cost V 5 bases and J 7 bases, with 14 bases left between them. This CDR3 contains 13 residues. In regard to this clone: Its antigen is undetermined.

At collection, donors were nominally healthy, but unrecorded immune exposures were probable. The PCR ran on 60 Vbeta and 13 Jbeta primers. Data came from immunoSEQ multiplex PCR; TCRdb stores just in-frame clones and leaves some out. The sample contains about 59,000 clones, about four fifths of which appear only once. The study's findings and limits: What TCR beta sequences reportedly achieved was accurate prediction of HLA-A and HLA-B alleles in most subjects. Previously analyzed data showed that most TCR beta V segments were productive at a frequency of about 87% or about 30%.

The J gene is TRBJ1-2, the V gene TRBV28; possible D gene TRBD1, 5 bases. The sequencing sample was made of PBMCs. The sequence was collected from a man aged 25-45 years in good health and CMV-seropositive. The CDR3, as DNA: TGTGCCAGCAGTCCCCCAGGGTGGCGTGGCTACACCTTC. As protein: CASSPPGWRGYTF.